This T cell receptor beta chain was recorded in a study of cytomegalovirus exposure and HLA in healthy donors. General study results and limits: In a later analysis, donors in an Asian-associated ancestry cluster reportedly had fewer N-insertions in productive TCRs than the cohort mean. Follow-up analysis later connected one missense variant in DCLRE1C with trimming of TCR beta V- and J-genes. In vitro data verified a few CMV-associated chains as specific for CMV antigens. Reports credit the classifier with highly specific, highly sensitive diagnosis of cytomegalovirus status.

Of note for this clone: Antigen: not known.

With 4 bases removed from V and 3 bases from J, the gap between germline ends came to 12 bases. Germline V CDR1 and CDR2: SNHLY, FYNNEI. The CDR3 has 14 amino acids. The PCR employed 60 Vbeta primers together with 13 Jbeta primers. The assay was immunoSEQ multiplex PCR, and TCRdb's table has in-frame clones only and misses some. The repertoire holds 150,000 to 200,000 clones, with approximately 70% as singletons. The receptor was derived from a woman aged 30 to 39 in good health and CMV-seronegative. V is TRBV2 and J is TRBJ1-1, with D hard to call. Sequencing input: PBMCs. The CDR3 coding sequence is TGTGCCAGCAGTGTGGCCAATCGGGACACTGAAGCTTTCTTT. This encodes CASSVANRDTEAFF.